This TCR beta chain is drawn from a study of OX40 agonist ivuxolimab in advanced cancers. Across the whole study: Cohort: approximately 83% men, mean age about 60, aged about 20 to 80. Findings of the study overall: Relative to CD4+, CD8+ T cells held more expanded clones on average.

A remark on this clone: What it recognizes is unknown.

Trimming pared 2 bases from V and 5 bases from J, leaving 12 bases between. Germline V gives CDR1 SQVTM, CDR2 ANQGSEA. This CDR3 has 13 amino acids. Sequencing used immunoSEQ multiplex PCR; TCRdb keeps in-frame clones, though not all of them. The table records approximately 65,000 clones, roughly nine tenths of them present only once. The source of this sequence is an adult with an advanced solid tumor such as melanoma, head and neck, liver or kidney cancer. V gene TRBV29-1 combines with J gene TRBJ1-2; D uncertain. The sequencing used CD4+ or CD8+ T cells sorted from blood, collected in a trial of the OX40 agonist ivuxolimab. CDR3 DNA: TGCAGCGTTGAAAACCCCGGACGGTATGGCTACACCTTC. Translation gives CSVENPGRYGYTF.